Listed below are T cell receptor beta chains from one sample, sequenced in a study of cytomegalovirus exposure and HLA in healthy donors. Libraries were prepared by immunoSEQ multiplex PCR; TCRdb keeps only in-frame clonotypes and omits some of them. The sample includes around 76,000 clones, over 70% seen only once; the top ten take around 1.5%. Sequenced material: PBMCs. The origin of the receptors is a man aged 35 to 55 in good health and CMV-seronegative. CDR3s include the opening cysteine and the closing phenylalanine or tryptophan. Clone size is stated in some rows and not others, as once, few, many or a class when expanded.

j_call v_call clone_size cdr3_aa
TRBJ2-1 TRBV2 - CASSEPGVTYNEQFF
TRBJ2-2 TRBV29-1 - CSVGRLPSSGGELFF
TRBJ2-1 TRBV4-1 few CASSQDRPGQAPGNEQFF
TRBJ2-3 TRBV9 - CASSVETSGRGDTQYF
TRBJ2-5 TRBV5-4 - CASSRGAYQETQYF
- TRBV28 - CASWPGQGTPSSYEQYF
TRBJ2-7 TRBV10-3 - CAISHTSAVYEQYF
TRBJ2-1 TRBV29-1 - CSVGSSKYNEQFF
TRBJ2-7 TRBV12-5 - CASGLDQGYEQYF
TRBJ2-1 TRBV6-4 - CASSELASEYNEQFF
TRBJ1-6 TRBV11-2 few CASSLVPLQSPLHF
TRBJ2-7 TRBV18 - CASSPGGGIPYEQYF
TRBJ2-7 TRBV6-5 - CASSYGWVGAYEQYF
TRBJ2-7 TRBV14 - CASSQGLGGDYEQYF
TRBJ1-5 TRBV6-1 few CASSQGSANQPQHF
TRBJ2-7 TRBV28 - CASSESGTTYGQYF
TRBJ1-1 TRBV27 - CASSFQGHTEAFF
TRBJ2-2 TRBV7-9 - CSSSPTSTGELFF
TRBJ2-7 TRBV20-1 - CSARLEIEQYF
TRBJ2-5 TRBV19 - CASSISSQETQYF
TRBJ2-3 TRBV5-1 - CASSLNIAGRADTQYF
TRBJ2-5 TRBV19 - CASMASGSLWETQYF